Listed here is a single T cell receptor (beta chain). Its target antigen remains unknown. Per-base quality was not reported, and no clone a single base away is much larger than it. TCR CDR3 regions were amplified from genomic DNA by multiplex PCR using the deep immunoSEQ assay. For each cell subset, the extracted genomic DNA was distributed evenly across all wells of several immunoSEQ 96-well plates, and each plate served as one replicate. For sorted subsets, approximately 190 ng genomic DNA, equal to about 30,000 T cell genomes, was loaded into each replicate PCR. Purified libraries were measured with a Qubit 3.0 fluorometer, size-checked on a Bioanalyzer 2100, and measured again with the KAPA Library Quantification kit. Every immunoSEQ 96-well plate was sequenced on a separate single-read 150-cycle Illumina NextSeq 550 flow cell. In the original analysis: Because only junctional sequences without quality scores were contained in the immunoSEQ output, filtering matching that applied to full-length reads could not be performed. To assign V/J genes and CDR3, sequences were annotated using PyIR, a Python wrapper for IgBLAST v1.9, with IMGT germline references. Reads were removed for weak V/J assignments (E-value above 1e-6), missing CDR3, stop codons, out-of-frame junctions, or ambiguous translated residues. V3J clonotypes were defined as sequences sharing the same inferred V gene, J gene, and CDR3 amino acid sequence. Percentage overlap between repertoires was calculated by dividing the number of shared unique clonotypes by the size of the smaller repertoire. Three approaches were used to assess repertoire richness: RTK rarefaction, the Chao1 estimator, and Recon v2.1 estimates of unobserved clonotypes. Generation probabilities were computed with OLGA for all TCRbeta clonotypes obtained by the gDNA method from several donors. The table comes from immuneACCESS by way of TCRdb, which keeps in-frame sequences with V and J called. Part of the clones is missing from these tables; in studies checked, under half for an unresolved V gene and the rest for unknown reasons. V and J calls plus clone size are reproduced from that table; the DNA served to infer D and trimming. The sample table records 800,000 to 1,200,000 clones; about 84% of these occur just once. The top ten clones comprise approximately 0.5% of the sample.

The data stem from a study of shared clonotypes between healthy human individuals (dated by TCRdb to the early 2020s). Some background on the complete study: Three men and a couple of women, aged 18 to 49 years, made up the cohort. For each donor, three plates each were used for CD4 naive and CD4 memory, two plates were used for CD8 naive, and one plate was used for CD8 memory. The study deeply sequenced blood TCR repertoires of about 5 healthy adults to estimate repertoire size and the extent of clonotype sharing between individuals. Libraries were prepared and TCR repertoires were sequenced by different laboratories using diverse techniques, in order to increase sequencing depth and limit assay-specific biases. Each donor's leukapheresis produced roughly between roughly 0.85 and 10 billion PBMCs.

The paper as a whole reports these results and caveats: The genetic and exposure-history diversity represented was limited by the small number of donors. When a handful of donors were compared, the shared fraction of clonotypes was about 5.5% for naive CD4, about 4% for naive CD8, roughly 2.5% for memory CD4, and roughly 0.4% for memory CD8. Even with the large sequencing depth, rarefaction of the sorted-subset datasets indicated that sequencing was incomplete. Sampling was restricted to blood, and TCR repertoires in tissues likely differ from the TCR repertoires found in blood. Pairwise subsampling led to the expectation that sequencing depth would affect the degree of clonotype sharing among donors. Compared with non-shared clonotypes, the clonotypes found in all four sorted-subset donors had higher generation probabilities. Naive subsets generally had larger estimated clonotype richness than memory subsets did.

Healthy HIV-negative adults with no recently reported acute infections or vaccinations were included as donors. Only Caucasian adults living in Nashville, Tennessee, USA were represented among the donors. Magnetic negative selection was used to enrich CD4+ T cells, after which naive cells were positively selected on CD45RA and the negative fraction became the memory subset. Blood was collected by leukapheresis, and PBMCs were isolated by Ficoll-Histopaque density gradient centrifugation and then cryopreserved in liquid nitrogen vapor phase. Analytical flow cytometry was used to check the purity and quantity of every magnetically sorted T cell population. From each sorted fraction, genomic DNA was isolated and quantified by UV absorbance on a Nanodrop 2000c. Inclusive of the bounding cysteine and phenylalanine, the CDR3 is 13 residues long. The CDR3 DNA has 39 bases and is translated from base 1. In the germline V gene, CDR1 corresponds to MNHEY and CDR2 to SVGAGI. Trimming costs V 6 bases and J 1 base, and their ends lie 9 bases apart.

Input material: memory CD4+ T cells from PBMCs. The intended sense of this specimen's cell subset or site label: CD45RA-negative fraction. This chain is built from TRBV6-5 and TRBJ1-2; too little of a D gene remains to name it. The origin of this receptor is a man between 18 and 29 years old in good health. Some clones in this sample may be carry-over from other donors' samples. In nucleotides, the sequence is TGTGCCAGCAGATTCGACATTAACTATGGCTACACCTTC. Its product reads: CASRFDINYGYTF.